This T cell receptor (beta chain) was retrieved from a study of OX40 agonist ivuxolimab in advanced cancers. At the level of the study: Patients' therapy was ivuxolimab, an antibody that acts as an agonist of OX40 (CD134). In three patients, partial responses were observed, one with hepatocellular carcinoma and two with cutaneous melanoma.

Generated by immunoSEQ multiplex PCR, the TCRdb table keeps only in-frame clones and is missing some. The sample records some 73,000 clones, 70% to 90% being singletons. General study findings and limits: Among patients with partial responses at 0.1-3.0 mg/kg, clonal expansion was among the lowest. At 0.1 to 3.0 mg/kg and by week 6, CD4+ and CD8+ T cells in the blood had expanded clonally.

V was pared by 8 bases and J by 0 bases, with 12 bases of the junction left unmatched. This CDR3 is built from 17 residues. CDR1 is MNHEY and CDR2 is SMNVEV in the germline V gene (reference sequence). A few counts support this clone. Its antigen is as yet unknown. The starting material was CD4+ or CD8+ T cells sorted from blood, obtained in a trial of the OX40 agonist ivuxolimab. The chain recombines TRBV27 with TRBJ2-3, with TRBD2 matching over 9 bases. This TCR derives from an adult with an advanced solid tumor such as melanoma, head and neck, liver or kidney cancer. DNA for the CDR3: TGTGCCAGCGCCACGATTTCTAGCGGGGTTAGCACAGATACGCAGTATTTT. It yields the protein CASATISSGVSTDTQYF.